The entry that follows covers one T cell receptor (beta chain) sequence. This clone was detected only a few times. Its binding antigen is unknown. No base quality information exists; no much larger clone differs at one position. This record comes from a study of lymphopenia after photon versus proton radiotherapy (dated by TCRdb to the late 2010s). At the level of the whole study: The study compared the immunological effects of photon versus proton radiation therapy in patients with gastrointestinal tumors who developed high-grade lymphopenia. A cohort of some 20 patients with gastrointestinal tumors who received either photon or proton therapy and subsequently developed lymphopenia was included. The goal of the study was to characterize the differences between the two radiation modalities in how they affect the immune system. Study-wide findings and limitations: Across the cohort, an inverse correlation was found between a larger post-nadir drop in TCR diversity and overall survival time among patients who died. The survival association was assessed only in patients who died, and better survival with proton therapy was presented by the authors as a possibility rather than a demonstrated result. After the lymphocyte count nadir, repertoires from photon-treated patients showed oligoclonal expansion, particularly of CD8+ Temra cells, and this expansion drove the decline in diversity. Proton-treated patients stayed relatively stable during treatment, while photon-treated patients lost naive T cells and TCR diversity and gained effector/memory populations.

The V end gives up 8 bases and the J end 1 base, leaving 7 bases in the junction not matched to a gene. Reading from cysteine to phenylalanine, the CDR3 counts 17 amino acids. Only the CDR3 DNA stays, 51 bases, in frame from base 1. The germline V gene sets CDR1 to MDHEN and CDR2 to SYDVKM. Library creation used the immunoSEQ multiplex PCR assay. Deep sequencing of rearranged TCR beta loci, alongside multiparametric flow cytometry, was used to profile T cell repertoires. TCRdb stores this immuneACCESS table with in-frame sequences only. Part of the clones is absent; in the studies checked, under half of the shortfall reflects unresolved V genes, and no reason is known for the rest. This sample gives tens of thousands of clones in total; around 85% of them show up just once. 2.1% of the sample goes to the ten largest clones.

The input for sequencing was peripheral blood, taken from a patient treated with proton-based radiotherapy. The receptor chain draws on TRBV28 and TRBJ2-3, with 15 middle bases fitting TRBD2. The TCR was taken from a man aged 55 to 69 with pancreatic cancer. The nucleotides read TGTGCCAGCCGAGGGACTAGCGGGAGGCGGGGCACAGATACGCAGTATTTT. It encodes CASRGTSGRRGTDTQYF.